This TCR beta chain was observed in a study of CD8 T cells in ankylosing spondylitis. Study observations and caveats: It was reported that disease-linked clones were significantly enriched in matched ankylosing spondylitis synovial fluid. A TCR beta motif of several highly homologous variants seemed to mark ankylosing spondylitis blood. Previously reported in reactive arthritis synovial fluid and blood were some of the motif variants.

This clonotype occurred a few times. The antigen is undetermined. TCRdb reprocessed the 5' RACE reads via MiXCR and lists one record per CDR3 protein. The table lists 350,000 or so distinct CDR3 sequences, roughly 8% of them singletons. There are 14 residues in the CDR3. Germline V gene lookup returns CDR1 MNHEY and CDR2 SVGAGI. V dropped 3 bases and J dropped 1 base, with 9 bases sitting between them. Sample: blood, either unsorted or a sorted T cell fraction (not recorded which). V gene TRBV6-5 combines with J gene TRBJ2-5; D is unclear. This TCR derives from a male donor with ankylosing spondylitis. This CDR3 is CASSYLESQETQYF. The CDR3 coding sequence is TGTGCCAGCAGTTATCTAGAAAGCCAAGAGACCCAGTACTTC.